This T cell receptor beta chain was obtained from a study of CD4 T cells in relation to SARS-CoV-2 and coronaviruses. With V trimmed by 5 bases and J by 5 bases, 10 bases remained unmatched. The CDR3 has 17 amino acids. Germline lookup yields CDR1 SNHLY and CDR2 FYNNEI. The assay was immunoSEQ multiplex PCR, and TCRdb's table has in-frame clones only and misses some. In the table there are roughly 21,000 clones, around four fifths of which are singletons. A remark on this clone: Its antigen is currently unknown.

The unexposed donors gave CD4+ T cells in about 2010-2019, prior to COVID-19. CD4+ T cells were isolated from the cells after about ten days of culture. Cells permitting, SARS-CoV-2 S/N and four cold-coronavirus spikes were tested on unexposed-donor CD4+ T cells. V gene TRBV2 combines with J gene TRBJ2-2; 11 bases are a match to TRBD2. Sample: CD4+ T cells from PBMCs, cultured in vitro. The receptor comes from a human donor in good health. CDR3 DNA: TGTGCCAGCAGTTTGGTAGCGGGAGGGCCATATACCGGGGAGCTGTTTTTT. Translating it yields CASSLVAGGPYTGELFF. Together with reference TRBV2 and TRBJ2-2, the CDR3 gives the full variable domain: EPEVTQTPSHQVTQMGQEVILRCVPISNHLYFYWYRQILGQKVEFLVSFYNNEISEKSEIFDDQFSVERPDGSNFTLKIRSTKLEDSAMYFCASSLVAGGPYTGELFFGEGSRLTVL.